This T cell receptor beta chain was recovered during a study of blood T cell repertoires in COVID-19. CDR3 length: 14 residues. With 7 bases removed from V and 2 bases from J, the gap between germline ends came to 12 bases. Germline values: CDR1 MNHEY, CDR2 SVGAGI. TCRdb's copy holds only in-frame clones and misses some; the assay was immunoSEQ multiplex PCR. The sample includes 130,000 to 150,000 clones, approximately 90% of them seen just once. This clone showed up just once. What was sequenced was peripheral blood. The TCR was taken from a woman aged 50 to 65 with active or convalescent COVID-19. The V call is TRBV6-5, the J call TRBJ1-5; D may be TRBD1 (6 bases). The CDR3 loop is CASKSQGGNQPQHF. CDR3 DNA: TGTGCCAGCAAATCACAGGGAGGCAATCAGCCCCAGCATTTT.